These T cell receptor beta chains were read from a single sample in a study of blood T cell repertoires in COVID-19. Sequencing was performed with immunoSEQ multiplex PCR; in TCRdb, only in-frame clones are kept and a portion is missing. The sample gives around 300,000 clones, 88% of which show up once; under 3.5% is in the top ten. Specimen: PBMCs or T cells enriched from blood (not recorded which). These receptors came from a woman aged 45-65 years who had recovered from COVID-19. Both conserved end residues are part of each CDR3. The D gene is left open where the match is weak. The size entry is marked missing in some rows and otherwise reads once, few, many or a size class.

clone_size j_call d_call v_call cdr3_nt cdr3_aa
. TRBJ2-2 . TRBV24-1 TGTGCCACCAGCCGGGTGGGAGAAGGCGGGGAGCTGTTTTTT CATSRVGEGGELFF
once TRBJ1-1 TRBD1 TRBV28 TGTGCCAGCGTTGTACAGGGGACTACTGAAGCTTTCTTT CASVVQGTTEAFF
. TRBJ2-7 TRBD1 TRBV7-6 TGTGCCAGCAGCTCCCGGACAGGGGGCTCCTACGAGCAGTACTTC CASSSRTGGSYEQYF
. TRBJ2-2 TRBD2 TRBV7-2 TGTGCCAGCAGCTCGGGACTAGCGGTCGGGGAGCTGTTTTTT CASSSGLAVGELFF
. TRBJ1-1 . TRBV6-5 TGTGCCAGCAGTTACTACACAGGGAACACTGAAGCTTTCTTT CASSYYTGNTEAFF
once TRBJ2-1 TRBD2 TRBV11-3 TGTGCCAGCAGCCGGGGAGGGGAGCCCTACAATGAGCAGTTCTTC CASSRGGEPYNEQFF
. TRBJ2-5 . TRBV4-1 TGCGCCAGCAGCCAAGATAGCGAGAGATTCCAAGAGACCCAGTACTTC CASSQDSERFQETQYF
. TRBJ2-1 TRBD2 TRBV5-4 TGTGCCAGCAAGCACGGGGGCGTAGGGCTAGCGGGAGTTGTCGGTGAGCAGTTCTTC CASKHGGVGLAGVVGEQFF
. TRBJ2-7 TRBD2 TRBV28 TGTGCCAGCACAATTACTAGCGGGGGCTCCTACGAGCAGTACTTC CASTITSGGSYEQYF
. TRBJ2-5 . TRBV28 TGTGCCGCAACAGGGCGGGAGACCCAGTACTTC CAATGRETQYF
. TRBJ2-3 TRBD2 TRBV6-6 TGTGCCAGCCTTCAATACGGGGGGAAAGATACGCAGTATTTT CASLQYGGKDTQYF
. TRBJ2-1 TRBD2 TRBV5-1 TGCGCCAGCAGGACTAGCGGGAGGCTGAATGAGCAGTTCTTC CASRTSGRLNEQFF
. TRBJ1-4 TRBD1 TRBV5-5 TGTGCCAGCAGCGACAGGGGTGGTGAAAAACTGTTTTTT CASSDRGGEKLFF
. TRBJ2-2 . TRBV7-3 TGTGCCAGCAGGTTACAGGGTACGGCCGGGGAGCTGTTTTTT CASRLQGTAGELFF
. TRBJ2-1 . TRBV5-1 TGCGCCAGCAGCTTGGGTGGAGCCCACAATGAGCAGTTCTTC CASSLGGAHNEQFF
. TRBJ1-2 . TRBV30 TGTGCCTGGAGTTTGGGGGGAGGCTATGGCTACACCTTC CAWSLGGGYGYTF
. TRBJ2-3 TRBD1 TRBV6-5 TGTGCCAGCAGTTACTCGACAGGGCCCACAGATACGCAGTATTTT CASSYSTGPTDTQYF
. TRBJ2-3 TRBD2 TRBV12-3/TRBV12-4 TGTGCCAGCAGACGGACTAGCGGAGAGGGGTATTTT CASRRTSGEGYF
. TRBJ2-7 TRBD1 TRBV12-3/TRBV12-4 TGTGCCAGCAGTAGGGACAGGGGCTACGAGCAGTACTTC CASSRDRGYEQYF
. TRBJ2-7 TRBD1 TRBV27 TGTGCCAGCAGTTTATACAGGGGAGTCTACGAGCAGTACTTC CASSLYRGVYEQYF
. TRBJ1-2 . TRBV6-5 TGTGCCAGCAGGGGGGGAGGTAGCTATGGCTACACCTTC CASRGGGSYGYTF
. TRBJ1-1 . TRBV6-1 TGTGCCAGCAGTGGACCCTGGGGCAGGGGGAACACTGAAGCTTTCTTT CASSGPWGRGNTEAFF